The clone carrying this T cell receptor (beta chain) was counted at least ten times. These data come from a study of T cells in Graves' hyperthyroidism and ophthalmopathy. Amplification yielded TCR beta CDR3 regions, with RNA transcripts as the source. In the first-round RT-PCR of the TCR CDR3, the HTBI primer set was used. TCRdb recomputed calls from the multiplex PCR reads with MiXCR, one row per CDR3 protein. The sample lists roughly 530,000 distinct CDR3 sequences, 17% occurring once. Trimming stripped 1 base from V and 0 bases from J, with 13 bases between. The CDR3 is 16 amino acids. Germline V gene sequence: CDR1 SGHAT, CDR2 FQNNGV.

The sample was blood. This sequence was found in a woman aged 18 to 35 with Graves' ophthalmopathy. J is TRBJ2-7 and V is TRBV11-2; tentatively, D is TRBD1 (6 bases). CDR3 region: CASSLAGHFRSYEQYF. The CDR3 bases are TGTGCCAGCAGCTTAGCGGGACATTTCCGCTCCTACGAGCAGTACTTC.